Detailed here is one T cell receptor beta chain. The sample is drawn from a study of technical replicates of blood from a few donors. Profiled with immunoSEQ multiplex PCR; TCRdb holds only in-frame clones, not every one. The sample includes tens of thousands of clones, about 92% of them seen just once. Trimming took 1 base from V and 6 from J, leaving 7 bases between them. The CDR3 spans 12 residues. Looked up from germline, CDR1 is MNHNS and CDR2 is SASEGT. The clonotype originates from a human donor in good health. The V and J genes are TRBV6-1 and TRBJ2-7, with unresolved D. Sample: T cells isolated from PBMCs. CDR3 nucleotides: TGTGCCAGCAGTGAAGGCAGAACCGAGCAGTACTTC. As protein: CASSEGRTEQYF.